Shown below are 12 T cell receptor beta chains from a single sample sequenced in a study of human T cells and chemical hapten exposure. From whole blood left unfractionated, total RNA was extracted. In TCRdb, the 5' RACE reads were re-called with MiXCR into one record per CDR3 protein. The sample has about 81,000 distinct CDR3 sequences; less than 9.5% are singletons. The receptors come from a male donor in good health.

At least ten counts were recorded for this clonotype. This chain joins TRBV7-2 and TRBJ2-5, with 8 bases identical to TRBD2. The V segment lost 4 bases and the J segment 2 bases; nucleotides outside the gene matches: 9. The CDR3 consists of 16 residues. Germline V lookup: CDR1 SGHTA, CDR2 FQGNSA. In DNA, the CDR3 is TGTGCCAGCAGCTCGTCCGGGACTAGAAAACAAGAGACCCAGTACTTC. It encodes CASSSSGTRKQETQYF. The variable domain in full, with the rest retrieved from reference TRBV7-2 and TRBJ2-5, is GAGVSQSPSNKVTEKGKDVELRCDPISGHTALYWYRQSLGQGLEFLIYFQGNSAPDKSGLPSDRFSAERTGGSVSTLTIQRTQQEDSAVYLCASSSSGTRKQETQYFGPGTRLLVL.

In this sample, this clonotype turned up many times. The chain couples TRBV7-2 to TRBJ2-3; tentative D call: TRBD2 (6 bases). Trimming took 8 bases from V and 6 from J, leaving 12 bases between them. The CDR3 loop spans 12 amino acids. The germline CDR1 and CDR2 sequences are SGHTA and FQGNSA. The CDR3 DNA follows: TGTGCCAGCCGCGGAGGGCCGGATACGCAGTATTTT. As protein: CASRGGPDTQYF.

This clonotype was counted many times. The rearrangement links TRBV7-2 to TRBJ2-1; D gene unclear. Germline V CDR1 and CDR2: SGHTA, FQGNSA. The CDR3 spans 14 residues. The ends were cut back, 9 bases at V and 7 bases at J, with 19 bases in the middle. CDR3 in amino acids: CASNAIGRPNEQFF. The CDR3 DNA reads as TGTGCCAGTAACGCCATCGGGCGCCCGAATGAGCAGTTCTTC. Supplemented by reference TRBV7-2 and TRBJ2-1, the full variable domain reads GAGVSQSPSNKVTEKGKDVELRCDPISGHTALYWYRQSLGQGLEFLIYFQGNSAPDKSGLPSDRFSAERTGGSVSTLTIQRTQQEDSAVYLCASNAIGRPNEQFFGPGTRLTVL.

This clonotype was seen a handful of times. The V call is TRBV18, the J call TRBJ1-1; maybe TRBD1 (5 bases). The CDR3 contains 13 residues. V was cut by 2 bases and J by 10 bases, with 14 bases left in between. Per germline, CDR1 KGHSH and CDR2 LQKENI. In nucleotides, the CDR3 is TGTGCCAGCTCACCAACGGGTGACAGAGCAGCTTTCTTT. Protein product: CASSPTGDRAAFF.

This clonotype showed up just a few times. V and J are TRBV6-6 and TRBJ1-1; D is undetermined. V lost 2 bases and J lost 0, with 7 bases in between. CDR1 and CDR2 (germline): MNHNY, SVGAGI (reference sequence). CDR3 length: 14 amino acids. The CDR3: CASSYRQLNTEAFF. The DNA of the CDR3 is TGTGCCAGCAGTTACCGGCAATTGAACACTGAAGCTTTCTTT.

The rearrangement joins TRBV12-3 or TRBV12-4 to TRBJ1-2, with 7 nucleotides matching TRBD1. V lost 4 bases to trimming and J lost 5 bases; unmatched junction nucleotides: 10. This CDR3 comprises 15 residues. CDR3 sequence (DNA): TGTGCCAGCAGTTCCCGTGGAGGGGGCGTATATGGCTACACCTTC. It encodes CASSSRGGGVYGYTF.

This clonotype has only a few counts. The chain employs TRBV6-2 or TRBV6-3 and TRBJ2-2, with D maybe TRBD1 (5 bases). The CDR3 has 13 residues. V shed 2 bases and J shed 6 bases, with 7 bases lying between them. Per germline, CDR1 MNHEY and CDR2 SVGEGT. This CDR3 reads CASSYIRAGELFF. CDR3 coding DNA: TGTGCCAGCAGTTACATCAGGGCCGGGGAGCTGTTTTTT.

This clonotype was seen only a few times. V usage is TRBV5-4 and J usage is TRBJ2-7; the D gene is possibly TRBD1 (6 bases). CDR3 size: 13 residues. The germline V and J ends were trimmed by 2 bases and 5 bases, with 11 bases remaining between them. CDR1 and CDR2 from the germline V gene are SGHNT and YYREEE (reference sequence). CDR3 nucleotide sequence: TGTGCCAGCAGCTTCAGGGGTCGGAACGAGCAGTACTTC. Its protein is CASSFRGRNEQYF.

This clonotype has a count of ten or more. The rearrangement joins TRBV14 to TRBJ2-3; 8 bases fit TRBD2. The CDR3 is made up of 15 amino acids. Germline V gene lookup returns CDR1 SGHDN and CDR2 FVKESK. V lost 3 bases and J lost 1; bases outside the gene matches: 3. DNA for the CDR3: TGTGCCAGCAGCCACGGGCGGGGGGGCACAGATACGCAGTATTTT. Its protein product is CASSHGRGGTDTQYF.

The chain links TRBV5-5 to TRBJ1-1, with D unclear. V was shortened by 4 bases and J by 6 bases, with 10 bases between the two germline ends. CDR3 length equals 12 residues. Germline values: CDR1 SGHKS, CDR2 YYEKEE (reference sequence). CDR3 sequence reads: CASSAGTPEAFF. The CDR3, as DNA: TGTGCCAGCAGCGCGGGAACTCCTGAAGCTTTCTTT.

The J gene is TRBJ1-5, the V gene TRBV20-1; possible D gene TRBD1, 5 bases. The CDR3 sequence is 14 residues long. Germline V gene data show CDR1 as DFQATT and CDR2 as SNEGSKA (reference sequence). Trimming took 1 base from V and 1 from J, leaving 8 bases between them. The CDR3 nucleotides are TGCAGTGCTAGAGGAGGGGACAGCAATCAGCCCCAGCATTTT. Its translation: CSARGGDSNQPQHF.

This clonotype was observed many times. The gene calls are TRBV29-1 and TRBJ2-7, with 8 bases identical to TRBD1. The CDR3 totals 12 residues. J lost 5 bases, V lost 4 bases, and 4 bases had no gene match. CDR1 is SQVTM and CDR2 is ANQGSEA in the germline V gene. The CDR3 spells CSVVDRGHEQYF. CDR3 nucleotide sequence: TGCAGCGTTGTTGACAGGGGCCACGAGCAGTACTTC.